One and the same sample provided the 11 T cell receptor beta chains below, sequenced in a study of cytomegalovirus exposure and HLA in healthy donors. Both 60 Vbeta primers and 13 Jbeta primers went into the PCR. Assay used: immunoSEQ multiplex PCR; TCRdb lists only in-frame clones, some missing. Of around 150,000 clones detected, 70% to 80% appear once; the ten largest clones hold 6.5%. Sequencing input: PBMCs. Source of these receptors: a man between 35 and 55 years old in good health and CMV-seropositive.

CDR3 amino acids: CASSRTGTEAFF. For the CDR3, the DNA is TGTGCCAGCAGCAGAACTGGCACTGAAGCTTTCTTT. The chain links TRBV5-4 to TRBJ1-1; D is unresolved. In germline, CDR1 is SGHNT, CDR2 YYREEE (reference sequence). This CDR3 comprises 12 residues. V was cut by 4 bases and J by 4 bases, with 8 bases left in between.

V is TRBV11-2 and J is TRBJ2-1; TRBD2 aligns across 12 bases. The length of the CDR3 is 15 residues. The ends lost 2 bases at V and 7 bases at J; junction bases unmatched: 3. Germline CDR1 and CDR2: SGHAT and FQNNGV. In nucleotides, the CDR3 is TGTGCCAGCAGCTTAAGGACTAGCGGGATGAATGAGCAGTTCTTC. Amino acids: CASSLRTSGMNEQFF.

The genes are TRBV30 and TRBJ2-7; the D gene is possibly TRBD2 (5 bases). The CDR3 spans 13 residues. CDR1 is GTSNPN and CDR2 is SVGIG in the germline V gene (reference sequence). Trimming stripped 2 bases from V and 2 bases from J, with 10 bases between. The CDR3 region has the DNA TGTGCCTGGAGTTCGGGGTCTGCCTACGAGCAGTACTTC. As protein: CAWSSGSAYEQYF.

V gene TRBV19 combines with J gene TRBJ1-1, with unresolved D. The CDR3 sequence is 15 residues long. The germline gives CDR1 LNHDA, CDR2 SQIVND (reference sequence). V was pared by 6 bases and J by 1 base, with 15 bases between. The CDR3 region is CASRGFEGTNTEAFF. The CDR3 region has the DNA TGTGCCAGTAGAGGCTTTGAGGGCACGAACACTGAAGCTTTCTTT.

The CDR3 is CASSISSVSTDTQYF. The CDR3 coding sequence is TGTGCCAGTAGTATAAGTAGCGTAAGCACAGATACGCAGTATTTT. The chain couples TRBV19 to TRBJ2-3; D possibly corresponds to TRBD2 (5 bases). This CDR3 comprises 15 residues. Germline loops: CDR1 LNHDA, CDR2 SQIVND (reference sequence). Trimming took off 2 bases at V and 0 bases at J, with 9 bases between the two ends.

The chain is built from TRBV27 and TRBJ2-1; TRBD2 is a possible D gene (5 bases). In germline, CDR1 is MNHEY, CDR2 SMNVEV (reference sequence). The CDR3 sequence is 16 residues long. V lost 2 bases and J 7 bases, leaving 18 bases between the germline ends. The CDR3 spells CASSLTAGLPANEQFF. CDR3 DNA: TGTGCCAGCAGTTTAACGGCGGGCCTACCAGCTAATGAGCAGTTCTTC.

This chain links TRBV5-1 with TRBJ2-1, with 14 bases aligning to TRBD2. The CDR3 runs 18 residues. V gave up 0 bases and J gave up 4 bases; unmatched junction bases: 6. Germline CDR1 SGHRS, CDR2 YFSETQ. The CDR3 coding sequence is TGCGCCAGCAGCTTGGCCCGACTAGCGGGAGGGGGGTACAATGAGCAGTTCTTC. This encodes CASSLARLAGGGYNEQFF.

The chain joins TRBV14 to TRBJ1-1; D not resolved. The V end lost 2 bases, the J end lost 3 bases, and 10 bases lay between the germline ends. Germline V lookup: CDR1 SGHDN, CDR2 FVKESK. This CDR3 comprises 14 residues. The CDR3 here is CASSQSSSYTEAFF. The CDR3 DNA sequence: TGTGCCAGCAGCCAATCTTCCTCGTACACTGAAGCTTTCTTT.

V usage is TRBV6-5 and J usage is TRBJ2-1; weak D call: TRBD2 (6 bases). The CDR3 length is 14 residues. Germline CDR1 is MNHEY and CDR2 is SVGAGI. V lost 2 bases to trimming and J lost 4 bases, with 9 bases between them. The CDR3 sequence: CASSYQRGYNEQFF. The CDR3 region has the DNA TGTGCCAGCAGTTACCAACGGGGGTACAATGAGCAGTTCTTC.

CDR3 sequence (DNA): TGTGCCAGCAGCGTCCGGGAACGCACAGATACGCAGTATTTT. Its protein is CASSVRERTDTQYF. The chain combines TRBV9 with TRBJ2-3, with a weak D call TRBD2 (5 bases). Germline loops: CDR1 SGDLS, CDR2 YYNGEE. CDR3 length: 14 residues. V was cut by 2 bases and J by 1 base, with 8 bases left in between.

A word on this clone: A junction boundary mismatches the germline segment, possibly from a read error. The chain recombines TRBV6-5 with TRBJ2-2, with a tentative D call TRBD2 (5 bases). Germline V gives CDR1 MNHEY, CDR2 SVGAGI. This CDR3 contains 15 residues. CDR3 loop: CTSSYSDWRTGELFF. DNA of the CDR3: TGTACCAGCAGTTACTCGGACTGGCGCACCGGGGAGCTGTTTTTT.